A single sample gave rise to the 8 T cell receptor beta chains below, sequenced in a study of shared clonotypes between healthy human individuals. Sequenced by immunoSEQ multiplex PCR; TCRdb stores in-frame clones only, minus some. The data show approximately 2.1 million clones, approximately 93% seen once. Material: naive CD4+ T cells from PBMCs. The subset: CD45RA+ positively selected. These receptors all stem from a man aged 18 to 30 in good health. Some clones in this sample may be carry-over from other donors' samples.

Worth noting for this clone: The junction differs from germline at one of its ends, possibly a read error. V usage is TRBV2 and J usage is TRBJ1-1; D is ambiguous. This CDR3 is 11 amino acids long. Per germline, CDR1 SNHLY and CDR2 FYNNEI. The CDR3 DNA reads TGTGCCAGCAGTGAAAATTCTGGCCCCCGGTTT. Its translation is CASSENSGPRF.

The CDR3 loop is CASSPPQSPVEAFF. The DNA of the CDR3 is TGTGCCAGCAGCCCTCCGCAATCTCCGGTAGAAGCTTTCTTT. The chain recombines TRBV28 with TRBJ1-1; no clear D gene. The germline V gene encodes CDR1 MDHEN and CDR2 SYDVKM. Trimming pared 6 bases from V and 8 bases from J, leaving 19 bases between. This CDR3 contains 14 residues.

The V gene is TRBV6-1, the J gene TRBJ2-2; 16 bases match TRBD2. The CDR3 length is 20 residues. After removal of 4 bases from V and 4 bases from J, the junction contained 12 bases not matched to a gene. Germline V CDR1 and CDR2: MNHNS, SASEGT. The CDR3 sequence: CASSGGLAGGRRGRTGELFF. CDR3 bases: TGTGCCAGCAGTGGGGGACTAGCGGGAGGGAGGAGAGGACGCACCGGGGAGCTGTTTTTT.

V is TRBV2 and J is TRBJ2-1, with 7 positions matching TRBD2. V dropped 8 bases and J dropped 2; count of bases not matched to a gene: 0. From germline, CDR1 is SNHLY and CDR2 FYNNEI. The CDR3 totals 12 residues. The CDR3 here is CASGRAYNEQFF. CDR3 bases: TGTGCCAGCGGGAGGGCCTACAATGAGCAGTTCTTC.

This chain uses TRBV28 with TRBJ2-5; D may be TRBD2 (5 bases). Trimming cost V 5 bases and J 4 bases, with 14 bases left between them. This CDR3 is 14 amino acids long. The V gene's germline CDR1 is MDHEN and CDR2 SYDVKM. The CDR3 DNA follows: TGTGCCAGCAGTCTCATATCCAGCGGAGAGACCCAGTACTTC. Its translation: CASSLISSGETQYF.

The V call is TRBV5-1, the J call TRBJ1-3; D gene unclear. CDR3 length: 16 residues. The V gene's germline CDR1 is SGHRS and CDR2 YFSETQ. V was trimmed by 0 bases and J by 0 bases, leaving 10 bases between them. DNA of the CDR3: TGCGCCAGCAGCTTGGTCGGCGTCAGCTCTGGAAACACCATATATTTT. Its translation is CASSLVGVSSGNTIYF.

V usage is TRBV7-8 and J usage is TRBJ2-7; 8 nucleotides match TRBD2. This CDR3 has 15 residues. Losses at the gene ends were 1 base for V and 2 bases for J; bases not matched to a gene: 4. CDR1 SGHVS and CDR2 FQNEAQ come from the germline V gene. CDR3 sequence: CASSLGVSGAYEQYF. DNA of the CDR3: TGTGCCAGCAGCTTAGGGGTTAGCGGGGCCTACGAGCAGTACTTC.

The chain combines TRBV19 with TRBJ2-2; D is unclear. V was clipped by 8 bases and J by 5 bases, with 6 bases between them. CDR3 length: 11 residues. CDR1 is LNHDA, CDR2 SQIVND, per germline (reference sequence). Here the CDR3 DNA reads TGTGCCAGTGGGCGTACCGGGGAGCTGTTTTTT. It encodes CASGRTGELFF. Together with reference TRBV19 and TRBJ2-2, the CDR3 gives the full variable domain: DGGITQSPKYLFRKEGQNVTLSCEQNLNHDAMYWYRQDPGQGLRLIYYSQIVNDFQKGDIAEGYSVSREKKESFPLTVTSAQKNPTAFYLCASGRTGELFFGEGSRLTVL.